This T cell receptor (beta chain) was sequenced for a study of tumor-infiltrating lymphocytes in primary liver carcinoma. Turning to the study itself: Tumors were stage T1-T3 N0M0, 4.2 to 10 cm across.

A constant-region primer primed TCR beta cDNA synthesis from 400 to 550 ng of total RNA. Amplification in three nested multiplex PCR rounds with slightly modified ARM-PCR gave rise to TCR beta libraries. TRBV1-TRBV30 forward and Cbeta reverse primers drove the first two roughly 10-cycle rounds. One entry per CDR3 protein, called by TCRdb with MiXCR from the multiplex PCR reads. The sample yields almost 200,000 distinct CDR3 sequences, around three fifths seen once. This clonotype was seen once. One junction end does not reproduce the germline sequence, and a read error may be involved. Blood RNA came from unsorted whole blood; germline DNA was also extracted. Chronic HBV infection, which was untreated, was present in the patients. The CDR3 loop spans 14 amino acids. Germline V gene data show CDR1 as DFQATT and CDR2 as SNEGSKA (reference sequence).

This TCR came from a woman in her fifties or sixties with primary liver carcinoma and hepatitis B virus infection. The sequenced material came from peripheral blood. The chain has TRBV20-1 and TRBJ2-4; D tentatively reads TRBD1 or TRBD2 (5 bases each). The CDR3 spells CSATIPGAKNTQYF. In DNA, the CDR3 is TGCAGTGCTACCATTCCCGGGGCCAAAAACACTCAGTACTTC.